The source of this T cell receptor beta chain is a study of shared clonotypes between healthy human individuals (dated by TCRdb to 2018 to 2020). With regard to the full study: Three men and two women, aged 18 to 49 years, made up the cohort. To estimate repertoire size and how much clonotypes are shared between individuals, the study performed deep sequencing of blood TCR repertoires from a few healthy adults. Different laboratories and diverse techniques were used to prepare libraries and sequence TCR repertoires, to increase sequencing depth and limit assay-specific biases. Leukapheresis yielded between about 0.8 and 8.9 billion PBMCs per donor. General study outcomes and caveats: Based on pairwise subsampling, the degree of clonotype sharing among donors was expected to be affected by sequencing depth. Because the study included a small number of donors, the genetic and exposure-history diversity represented was limited. Sampling was limited to blood, and TCR repertoires in tissue likely differ from TCR repertoires in blood.

Healthy HIV-negative adults with no recently reported acute infections or vaccinations were included as donors. Every donor was a Caucasian adult residing in Nashville, Tennessee, USA. In the unsorted samples, 85 million to 100 million PBMCs were counted, and genomic DNA was extracted using the QIAamp DNA Blood Mini kit. Blood was obtained by leukapheresis, after which PBMCs were separated by Ficoll-Histopaque density gradient centrifugation and cryopreserved in liquid nitrogen vapor phase. A single count supports this clone. The antigen it binds to is not known. Base-call qualities are not available, and no considerably larger clone is one nucleotide away. Using the deep immunoSEQ assay, TCR CDR3 regions were amplified from genomic DNA by multiplex PCR. Extracted genomic DNA from each cell subset was distributed evenly across all wells of several immunoSEQ 96-well plates, and each plate was treated as a replicate. For unsorted PBMC, around 290 ng of genomic DNA, equivalent to approximately 30,000 T cell genomes, went into each replicate PCR. Ten immunoSEQ deep assay plates were used to sequence the unsorted PBMC genomic DNA. Purified libraries were quantified with a Qubit 3.0 fluorometer, sized on a Bioanalyzer 2100, and re-quantified with the KAPA Library Quantification kit. Every immunoSEQ 96-well plate was sequenced on a separate single-read 150-cycle Illumina NextSeq 550 flow cell. The authors' analysis ran thus. Because only junctional sequences without quality scores were contained in the immunoSEQ output, filtering matching that applied to full-length reads could not be performed. To assign V/J genes and CDR3, sequences were annotated against IMGT germline references using PyIR, a Python wrapper for IgBLAST v1.9. Reads were filtered out if the reads had weak V/J assignments (E-value above 1e-6), no CDR3, stop codons, out-of-frame junctions, or ambiguous translated residues. V3J clonotypes were defined as sequences sharing an identical inferred V gene, J gene, and CDR3 amino acid sequence. Percentage overlap between repertoires was calculated by dividing the number of shared unique clonotypes by the size of the smaller repertoire. Repertoire richness was assessed with RTK rarefaction, the Chao1 estimator, and Recon v2.1 estimates of unobserved clonotypes. Drawn from immuneACCESS, this table holds only the in-frame rearrangements with V and J called that TCRdb kept. Clones are partly lost; checked studies trace under half to an unresolved V gene and leave the rest unexplained. D and trimming come from the DNA, and the V and J calls and clone size come from that table. The sample includes 400,000 to 550,000 clones, with around 80% observed a single time. In total, the top ten clones hold approximately 12% of the sample.

From its cysteine to its phenylalanine, the CDR3 spans 13 amino acids. The read is trimmed to its CDR3 DNA, 39 bases read in frame from base 1. Relative to germline, V is 0 bases shorter and J is 3 bases shorter, with 6 bases between their ends. From a lookup of the germline V gene, CDR1 and CDR2 are SGHRS and YFSETQ. Source material: PBMCs. The TCR was taken from a woman between 40 and 50 years old in good health. Some clones in this sample may be carry-over from other donors' samples. The sequence is built from TRBV5-1 and TRBJ1-1, with the D gene uncertain. Read as DNA, the sequence is TGCGCCAGCAGCTTGGATGGTTACACTGAAGCTTTCTTT. It translates to CASSLDGYTEAFF.